This T cell receptor beta chain was captured by sequencing in a study of cytomegalovirus exposure and HLA in healthy donors. Researchers ran the PCR with 60 Vbeta and 13 Jbeta primers. Clones were sequenced by immunoSEQ multiplex PCR, and TCRdb holds only the in-frame ones, with some missing. The table has about 87,000 clones, 7.5% to 8.5% seen once; the top ten hold about 2.5%. For this clone: Its antigen is undetermined.

Study-wide findings and caveats: A later analysis linked 16,951 TCR beta sequences to HLA alleles at 0.05 false discovery rate. Being productive about 87% or about 30% of the time was typical of most TCR beta V segments in an earlier analysis.

The clonotype originates from a man aged 50 or older in good health and CMV-seronegative. Sequencing was performed on PBMCs.

CDR3 bases: TGTGCCAGCAGTGAAATGGCGGGAGTCGGCTACAATGAGCAGTTCTTC. As protein: CASSEMAGVGYNEQFF. This chain connects TRBV6-1 to TRBJ2-1, with TRBD2 matching 7 bases. J was trimmed by 3 bases and V by 2 bases; bases with no gene match: 7. Germline V gene lookup returns CDR1 MNHNS and CDR2 SASEGT. The CDR3 is 16 residues long.